The rows below give T cell receptor beta chains drawn from one sample of a study of cytomegalovirus exposure and HLA in healthy donors. The protocol was immunoSEQ multiplex PCR, while the TCRdb copy is restricted to in-frame clones and leaves out a portion. The sample contains 90,000 to 100,000 clones, 87% of which appear only once. What was sequenced was PBMCs. These receptors all stem from a woman between 25 and 40 years old in good health and CMV-seronegative. CDR3s include the opening cysteine and the closing phenylalanine or tryptophan. D genes are given only for firm matches. The size of a clone is reported for some rows only, either as once, few or many, or as a class for expanded clones.

CSARDTYEQYF TGCAGTGCTAGAGACACCTACGAGCAGTACTTC TRBV20-1 NA TRBJ2-7 NA
CASGSGGLRTDTQYF TGTGCTAGTGGTTCGGGGGGACTTAGGACAGATACGCAGTATTTT TRBV12-5 TRBD2 TRBJ2-3 NA
CASSLILLRDSGNIQYF TGTGCCAGCAGCTTGATCTTGTTAAGGGACAGTGGAAACATTCAGTACTTC TRBV5-6 TRBD1 TRBJ2-4 NA
CASSLKRARGGELFF TGTGCCAGCAGCCTAAAGCGGGCCCGAGGCGGGGAGCTGTTTTTT TRBV28 NA TRBJ2-2 once
CASSPRGYGYTF TGTGCCAGCAGCCCTCGGGGATATGGCTACACCTTC TRBV9 NA TRBJ1-2 NA
CASSPLTSGRPDTQYF TGCGCCAGCAGCCCTCTCACTAGCGGGAGACCCGATACGCAGTATTTT TRBV5-1 TRBD2 TRBJ2-3 NA
CASGGENEQFF TGTGCCAGCGGGGGGGAGAATGAGCAGTTCTTC TRBV2 TRBD2 TRBJ2-1 once
CASSLNRVNGYTF TGTGCCAGCAGCTTAAACAGGGTCAATGGCTACACCTTC TRBV11-2 NA TRBJ1-2 NA
CASSLEPGVDYTEAFF TGTGCCAGCAGCTTAGAGCCAGGGGTAGATTACACTGAAGCTTTCTTT TRBV7-8 NA TRBJ1-1 once
CASSTSGTSGNYNEQFF TGTGCCAGCAGCACCTCCGGGACTAGCGGGAATTACAATGAGCAGTTCTTC TRBV2 TRBD2 TRBJ2-1 few
CASSVAGGGGETQYF TGTGCCAGCAGCGTAGCGGGAGGAGGCGGGGAGACCCAGTACTTC TRBV9 TRBD2 TRBJ2-5 NA
CASSSPGTTLSYEQYF TGCGCCAGCAGCTCGCCCGGGACAACCCTTTCCTACGAGCAGTACTTC TRBV5-1 NA TRBJ2-7 NA
CATGGPVSGANVLTF TGTGCCACCGGGGGACCGGTTTCTGGGGCCAACGTCCTGACTTTC TRBV6-5 NA TRBJ2-6 NA
CASSVGNSYEQYF TGTGCCAGCAGCGTAGGTAATTCGTACGAGCAGTACTTC TRBV9 NA TRBJ2-7 NA
CASTVISYTF TGTGCCAGCACCGTAATTAGCTACACCTTC TRBV5-8 NA TRBJ1-2 NA
CASSFRLAGGPDTQYF TGTGCCAGCAGCTTCAGACTAGCGGGGGGCCCAGATACGCAGTATTTT TRBV11-3 TRBD2 TRBJ2-3 NA
CASSPPIRGRNTEAFF TGTGCCAGCTCACCACCTATACGGGGAAGGAACACTGAAGCTTTCTTT TRBV18 NA TRBJ1-1 NA
CASSPLGDEQFF TGTGCCAGCTCACCTTTAGGGGATGAGCAGTTCTTC TRBV18 NA TRBJ2-1 NA
CASSRGQGEGYTF TGCGCCAGCAGCCGGGGACAGGGTGAGGGCTACACCTTC TRBV5-1 TRBD1 TRBJ1-2 NA
CASSLRGQGAGNTEAFF TGTGCCAGCAGTTTAAGGGGGCAGGGGGCAGGGAACACTGAAGCTTTCTTT TRBV27 TRBD1 TRBJ1-1 NA
CASSLRVGLDTEAFF TGTGCCAGCAGCTTAAGGGTGGGGCTGGACACTGAAGCTTTCTTT TRBV7-6 NA TRBJ1-1 NA
CAPRGSSYEQYF TGTGCCCCCAGAGGGAGTTCCTACGAGCAGTACTTC TRBV6-1 NA TRBJ2-7 once
CASKDGRPGELFF TGTGCCAGCAAGGACGGGAGACCCGGGGAGCTGTTTTTT TRBV6-5 NA TRBJ2-2 NA
CSVGRLDSSPYNEQFF TGCAGCGTTGGAAGGCTTGACTCTTCCCCCTACAATGAGCAGTTCTTC TRBV29-1 NA TRBJ2-1 NA
CASSLVLAGDVYNEQFF TGCGCCAGCAGCTTGGTTTTAGCGGGGGATGTATACAATGAGCAGTTCTTC TRBV5-1 TRBD2 TRBJ2-1 NA
CSVELGVSGQYF TGCAGCGTTGAATTAGGGGTCTCGGGGCAGTACTTC TRBV29-1 NA TRBJ2-7 NA
CASSTRTDLYEQYF TGTGCCAGTAGTACAAGGACAGACCTCTACGAGCAGTACTTC TRBV19 NA TRBJ2-7 NA
CASSWRGGDEKLFF TGTGCCAGCAGTTGGAGAGGGGGGGATGAAAAACTGTTTTTT TRBV28 NA TRBJ1-4 once
CASSFGVTYEQYF TGTGCCAGCAGTTTCGGGGTAACCTACGAGCAGTACTTC TRBV27 NA TRBJ2-7 NA
CASSGKPGELFF TGTGCCAGCAGTGGCAAACCCGGGGAGCTGTTTTTT TRBV9 NA TRBJ2-2 once
CASSMGGAGYEQYF TGTGCCAGCAGCATGGGGGGGGCTGGTTACGAGCAGTACTTC TRBV7-2 NA TRBJ2-7 NA
CASSLTAGLGEQYF TGTGCCAGCAGCTTAACGGCAGGGTTAGGCGAGCAGTACTTC TRBV7-2 NA TRBJ2-7 NA
CASSPAGNYNEQFF TGTGCCAGCAGCCCAGCGGGTAACTACAATGAGCAGTTCTTC TRBV9 NA TRBJ2-1 NA
CASSFGGVSSYEQYF TGTGCCAGCAGTTTTGGGGGCGTCAGCTCCTACGAGCAGTACTTC TRBV28 NA TRBJ2-7 NA
CASSTPGLAGSTYNEQFF TGTGCCAGCAGTACACCGGGACTAGCGGGTTCAACCTACAATGAGCAGTTCTTC TRBV7-9 TRBD2 TRBJ2-1 few
CASSITGTSGPGELFF TGTGCCAGTAGTATCACAGGGACTAGCGGACCCGGGGAGCTGTTTTTT TRBV19 TRBD2 TRBJ2-2 NA
CASNSRTGNTGELFF TGTGCCAGCAATAGCAGGACAGGGAACACCGGGGAGCTGTTTTTT TRBV27 TRBD1 TRBJ2-2 NA
CASSLLALSSNEQFF TGTGCCAGCAGCTTACTAGCGCTCAGCTCGAATGAGCAGTTCTTC TRBV7-2 NA TRBJ2-1 few